The next 3 T cell receptor beta chains were all read from a single sample in a study of shared clonotypes between healthy human individuals. The assay was immunoSEQ multiplex PCR, and TCRdb's table has in-frame clones only and misses some. The table includes over 700,000 clones, approximately 77% detected once. What was sequenced was memory CD4+ T cells sorted from blood. The subset is: CD45RA-negative fraction. The source is a woman in her thirties in good health.

This clone showed up just a few times. The V gene is TRBV5-6, the J gene TRBJ2-5; possible D gene TRBD1, 6 bases. The V end was cut by 0 bases, the J end by 1 base, with 13 bases between. The germline gives CDR1 SGHDT, CDR2 YYEEEE. This CDR3 has 16 residues. CDR3 bases: TGTGCCAGCAGCTTGGCGGGGAACAGGGCCCAAGAGACCCAGTACTTC. Its translation is CASSLAGNRAQETQYF.

V and J are TRBV6-6 and TRBJ2-3; 12 bases fit TRBD2. The germline gives CDR1 MNHNY, CDR2 SVGAGI (reference sequence). The CDR3 totals 16 residues. V lost 5 bases, J lost 0 bases, and 3 bases stayed unmatched. The CDR3 reads CASSTTSGGSTDTQYF. Here the CDR3 DNA reads TGTGCCAGCAGTACTACTAGCGGGGGGAGCACAGATACGCAGTATTTT.

The chain couples TRBV19 to TRBJ2-3; perhaps TRBD1 as D (6 bases). V was clipped by 5 bases and J by 3 bases, with 9 bases between them. The CDR3 contains 13 residues. CDR1 LNHDA and CDR2 SQIVND come from the germline V gene (reference sequence). For the CDR3, the DNA is TGTGCCAGTAGTCACACAGGGACAGATACGCAGTATTTT. Amino acid sequence: CASSHTGTDTQYF.